This record looks at one TCR beta chain sequence and its context. This record comes from a study of blood T cell repertoires in COVID-19. Looking at the study overall: The United States, Italy and Spain supplied acute and convalescent COVID-19 samples. Sample material is recorded as cDNA or gDNA derived from T cells, B-cell-depleted T cells, or PBMCs.

The CDR3 has 15 amino acids. V was cut by 2 bases and J by 2 bases, with 11 bases left in between. In germline, CDR1 is SGHRS, CDR2 YFSETQ. TCRdb's table, derived via immunoSEQ multiplex PCR, lists solely in-frame clones and lacks some. The data hold 230,000 or so clones, with roughly 89% observed a single time. The sequence was obtained from a woman aged 40 to 50 who had recovered from COVID-19. This rearrangement joins TRBV5-1 to TRBJ2-1; perhaps TRBD2 as D (6 bases). Sequencing input: peripheral blood. The CDR3: CASSLTPGAYNEQFF. CDR3 coding DNA: TGCGCCAGCAGCTTAACCCCGGGGGCCTACAATGAGCAGTTCTTC.